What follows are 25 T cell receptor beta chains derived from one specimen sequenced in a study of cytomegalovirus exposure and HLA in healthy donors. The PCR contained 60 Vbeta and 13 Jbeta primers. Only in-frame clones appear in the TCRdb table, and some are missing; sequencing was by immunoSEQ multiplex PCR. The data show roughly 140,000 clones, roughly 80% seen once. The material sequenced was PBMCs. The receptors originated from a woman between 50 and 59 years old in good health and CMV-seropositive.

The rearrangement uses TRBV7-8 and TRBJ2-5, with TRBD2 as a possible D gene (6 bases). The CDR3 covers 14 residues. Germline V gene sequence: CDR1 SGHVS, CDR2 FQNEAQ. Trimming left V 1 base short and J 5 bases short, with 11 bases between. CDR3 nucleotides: TGTGCCAGCAGCTTAGTGGTAGGAGGGGAGACCCAGTACTTC. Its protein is CASSLVVGGETQYF. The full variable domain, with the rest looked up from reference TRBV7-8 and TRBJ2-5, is GAGVSQSPRYKVAKRGQDVALRCDPISGHVSLFWYQQALGQGPEFLTYFQNEAQLDKSGLPSDRFFAERPEGSVSTLKIQRTQQEDSAVYLCASSLVVGGETQYFGPGTRLLVL.

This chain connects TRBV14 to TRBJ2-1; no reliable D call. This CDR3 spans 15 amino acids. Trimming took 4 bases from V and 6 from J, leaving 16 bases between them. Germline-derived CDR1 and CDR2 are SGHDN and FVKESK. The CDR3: CASSRDKILSNEQFF. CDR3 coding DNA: TGTGCCAGCAGCCGTGACAAAATCCTATCCAATGAGCAGTTCTTC.

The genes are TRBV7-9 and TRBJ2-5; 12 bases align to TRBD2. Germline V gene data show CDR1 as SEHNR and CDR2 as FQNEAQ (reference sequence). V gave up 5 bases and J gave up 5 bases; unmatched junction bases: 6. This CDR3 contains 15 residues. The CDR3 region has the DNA TGTGCCAGCAGCCCTATGACTAGCGGGGGTGAGACCCAGTACTTC. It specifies CASSPMTSGGETQYF.

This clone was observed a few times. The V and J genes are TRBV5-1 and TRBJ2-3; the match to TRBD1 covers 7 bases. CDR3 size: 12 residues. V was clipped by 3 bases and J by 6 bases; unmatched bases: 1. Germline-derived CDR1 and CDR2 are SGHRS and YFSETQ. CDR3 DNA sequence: TGCGCCAGCAGCTCACAGGGGGATACGCAGTATTTT. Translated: CASSSQGDTQYF.

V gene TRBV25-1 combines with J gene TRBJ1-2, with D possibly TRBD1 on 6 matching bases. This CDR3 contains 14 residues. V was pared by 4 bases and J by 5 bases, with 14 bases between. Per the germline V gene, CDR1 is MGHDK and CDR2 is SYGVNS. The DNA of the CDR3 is TGTGCCAGCAGTGGATTGACAGGAGATTATGGCTACACCTTC. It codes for CASSGLTGDYGYTF.

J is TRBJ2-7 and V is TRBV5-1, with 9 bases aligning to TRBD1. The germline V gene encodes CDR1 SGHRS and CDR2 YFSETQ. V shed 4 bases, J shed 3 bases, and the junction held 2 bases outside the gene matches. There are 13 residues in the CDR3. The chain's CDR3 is CASSPDRGYEQYF. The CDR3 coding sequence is TGCGCCAGCAGCCCGGACAGGGGCTACGAGCAGTACTTC.

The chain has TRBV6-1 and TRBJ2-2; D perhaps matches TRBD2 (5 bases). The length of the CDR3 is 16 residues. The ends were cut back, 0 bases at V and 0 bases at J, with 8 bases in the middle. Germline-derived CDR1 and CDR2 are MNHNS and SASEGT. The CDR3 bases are TGTGCCAGCAGTGAAGCTGGACTGACGAACACCGGGGAGCTGTTTTTT. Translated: CASSEAGLTNTGELFF.

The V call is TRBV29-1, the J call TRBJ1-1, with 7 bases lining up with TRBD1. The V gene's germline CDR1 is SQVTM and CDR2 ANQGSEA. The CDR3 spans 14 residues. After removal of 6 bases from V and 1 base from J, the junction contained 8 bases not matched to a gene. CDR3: CSVKGQGGNTEAFF. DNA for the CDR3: TGCAGCGTGAAGGGGCAGGGGGGGAACACTGAAGCTTTCTTT.

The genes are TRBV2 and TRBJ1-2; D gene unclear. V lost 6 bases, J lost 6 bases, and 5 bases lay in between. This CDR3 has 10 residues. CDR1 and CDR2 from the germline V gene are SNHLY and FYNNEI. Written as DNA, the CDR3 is TGTGCCAGCAGGGGCGATGGCTACACCTTC. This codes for CASRGDGYTF.

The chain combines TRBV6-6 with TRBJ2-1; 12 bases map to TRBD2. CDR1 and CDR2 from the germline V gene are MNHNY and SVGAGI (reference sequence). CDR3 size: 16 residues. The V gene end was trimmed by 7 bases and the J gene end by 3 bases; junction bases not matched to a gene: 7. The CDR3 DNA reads TGTGCCAGCACTCAGGGACTAGCGGGTGTCTACAATGAGCAGTTCTTC. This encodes CASTQGLAGVYNEQFF.

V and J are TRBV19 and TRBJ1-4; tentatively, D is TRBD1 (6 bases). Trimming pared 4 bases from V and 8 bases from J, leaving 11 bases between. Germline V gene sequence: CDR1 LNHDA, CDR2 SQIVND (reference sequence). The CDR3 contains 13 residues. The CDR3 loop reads CASSTDSPEKLFF. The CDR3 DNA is TGTGCCAGTAGTACGGACAGCCCAGAAAAACTGTTTTTT.

This CDR3 reads CASSPNTDTQYF. In DNA form, the CDR3 reads TGTGCCAGCAGCCCCAACACAGATACGCAGTATTTT. The chain is built from TRBV11-2 and TRBJ2-3; D is undetermined. V lost 5 bases and J lost 2, with 5 bases in between. Germline CDR1 reads SGHAT; CDR2 reads FQNNGV. The CDR3 length is 12 residues.

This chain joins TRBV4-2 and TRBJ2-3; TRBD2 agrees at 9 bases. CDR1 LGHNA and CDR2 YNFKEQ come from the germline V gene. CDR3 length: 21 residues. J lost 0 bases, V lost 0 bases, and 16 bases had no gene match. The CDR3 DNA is TGTGCCAGCAGCCAAGACCCCACCGTAGCGGGGGAGTACATTAGCACAGATACGCAGTATTTT. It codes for CASSQDPTVAGEYISTDTQYF.

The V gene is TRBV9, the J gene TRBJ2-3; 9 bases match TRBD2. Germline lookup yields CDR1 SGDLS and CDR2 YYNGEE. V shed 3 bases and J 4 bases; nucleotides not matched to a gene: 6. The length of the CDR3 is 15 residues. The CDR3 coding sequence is TGTGCCAGCAGCGCAGCGGGGGGTATGTCAGATACGCAGTATTTT. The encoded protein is CASSAAGGMSDTQYF.

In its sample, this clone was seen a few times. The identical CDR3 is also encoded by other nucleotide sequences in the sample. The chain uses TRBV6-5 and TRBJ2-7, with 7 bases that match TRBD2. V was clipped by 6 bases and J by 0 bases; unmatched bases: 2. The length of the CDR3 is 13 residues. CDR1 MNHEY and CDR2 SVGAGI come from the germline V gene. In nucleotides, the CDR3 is TGTGCCAGCAGAGGCGGGAGCTCCTACGAGCAGTACTTC. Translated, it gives CASRGGSSYEQYF.

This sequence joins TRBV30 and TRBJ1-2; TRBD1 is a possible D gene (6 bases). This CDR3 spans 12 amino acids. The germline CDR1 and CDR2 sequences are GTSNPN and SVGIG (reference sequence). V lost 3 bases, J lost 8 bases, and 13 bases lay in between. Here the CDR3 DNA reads TGTGCCTGGAGGGAGACAGGCAGGGGCTACACCTTC. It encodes CAWRETGRGYTF.

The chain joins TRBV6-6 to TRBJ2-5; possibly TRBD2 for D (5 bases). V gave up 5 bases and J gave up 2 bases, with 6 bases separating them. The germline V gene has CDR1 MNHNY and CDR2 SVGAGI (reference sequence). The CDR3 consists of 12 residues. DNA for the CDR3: TGTGCCAGCAGTGGACTTCAAGAGACCCAGTACTTC. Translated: CASSGLQETQYF.

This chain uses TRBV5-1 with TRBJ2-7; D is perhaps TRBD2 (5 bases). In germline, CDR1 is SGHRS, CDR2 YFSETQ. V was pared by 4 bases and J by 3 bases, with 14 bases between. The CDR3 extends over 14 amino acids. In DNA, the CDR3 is TGCGCCAGCAGCGAGTCCGAGGGTAACTACGAGCAGTACTTC. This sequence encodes CASSESEGNYEQYF.

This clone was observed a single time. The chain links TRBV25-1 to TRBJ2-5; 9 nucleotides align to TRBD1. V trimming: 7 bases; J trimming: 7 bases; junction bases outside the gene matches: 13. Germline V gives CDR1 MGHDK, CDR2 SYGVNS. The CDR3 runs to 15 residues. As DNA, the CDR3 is TGTGCCAGCACCCCAACAGGGACAGGGCGAGGGACCCAGTACTTC. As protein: CASTPTGTGRGTQYF.

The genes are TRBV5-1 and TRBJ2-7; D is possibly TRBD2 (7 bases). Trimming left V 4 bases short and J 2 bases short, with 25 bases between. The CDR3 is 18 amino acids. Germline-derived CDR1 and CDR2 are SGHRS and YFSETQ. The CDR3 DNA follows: TGCGCCAGCAGCAAGTCACCCGGGGAGGGGGGTTTCACCTACGAGCAGTACTTC. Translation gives CASSKSPGEGGFTYEQYF.

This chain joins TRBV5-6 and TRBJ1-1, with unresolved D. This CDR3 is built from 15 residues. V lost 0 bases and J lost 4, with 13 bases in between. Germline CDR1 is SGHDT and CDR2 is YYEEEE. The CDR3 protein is CASSLAQLHSTEAFF. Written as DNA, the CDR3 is TGTGCCAGCAGCTTGGCACAGCTCCATAGCACTGAAGCTTTCTTT.

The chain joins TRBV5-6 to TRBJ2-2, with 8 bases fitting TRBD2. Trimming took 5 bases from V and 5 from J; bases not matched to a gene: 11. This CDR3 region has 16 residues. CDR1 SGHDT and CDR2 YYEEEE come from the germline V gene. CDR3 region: CASSHTGGGRTGELFF. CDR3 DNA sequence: TGTGCCAGCAGTCACACCGGGGGGGGCCGTACCGGGGAGCTGTTTTTT.

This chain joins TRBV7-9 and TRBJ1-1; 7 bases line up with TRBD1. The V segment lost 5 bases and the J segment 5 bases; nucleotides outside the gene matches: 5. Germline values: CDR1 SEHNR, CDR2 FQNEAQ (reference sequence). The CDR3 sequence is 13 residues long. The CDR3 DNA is TGTGCCAGCAGCACTTACAGGGGAACTGAAGCTTTCTTT. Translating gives CASSTYRGTEAFF.

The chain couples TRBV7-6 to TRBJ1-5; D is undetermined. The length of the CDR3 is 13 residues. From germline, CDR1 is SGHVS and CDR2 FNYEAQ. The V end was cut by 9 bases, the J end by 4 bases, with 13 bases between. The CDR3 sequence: CASNRIINQPQHF. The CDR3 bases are TGTGCCAGTAATCGTATTATTAATCAGCCCCAGCATTTT.

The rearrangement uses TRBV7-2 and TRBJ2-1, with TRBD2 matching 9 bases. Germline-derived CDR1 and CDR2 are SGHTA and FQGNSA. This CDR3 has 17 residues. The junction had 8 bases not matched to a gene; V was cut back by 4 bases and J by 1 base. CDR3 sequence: CASSSSPSGGSYNEQFF. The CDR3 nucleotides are TGTGCCAGCAGCTCGAGCCCCAGCGGGGGGTCCTACAATGAGCAGTTCTTC.